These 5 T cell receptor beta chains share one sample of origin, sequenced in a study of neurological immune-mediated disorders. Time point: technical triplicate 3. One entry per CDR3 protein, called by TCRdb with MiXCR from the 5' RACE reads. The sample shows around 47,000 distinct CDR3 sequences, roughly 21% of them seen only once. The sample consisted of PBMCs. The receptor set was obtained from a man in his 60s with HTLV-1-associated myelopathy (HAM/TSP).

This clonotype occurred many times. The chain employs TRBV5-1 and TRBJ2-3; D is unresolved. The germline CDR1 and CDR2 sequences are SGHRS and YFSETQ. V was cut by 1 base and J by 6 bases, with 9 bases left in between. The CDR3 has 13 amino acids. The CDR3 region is CASSLKVSDTQYF. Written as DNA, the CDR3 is TGCGCCAGCAGCTTGAAAGTTTCCGATACGCAGTATTTT.

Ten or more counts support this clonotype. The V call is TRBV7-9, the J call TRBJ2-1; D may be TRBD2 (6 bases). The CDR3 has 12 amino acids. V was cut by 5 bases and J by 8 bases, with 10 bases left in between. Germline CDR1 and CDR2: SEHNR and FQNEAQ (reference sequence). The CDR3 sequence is CASSRASDEQFF. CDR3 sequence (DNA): TGTGCCAGCAGCAGAGCTAGCGATGAGCAGTTCTTC.

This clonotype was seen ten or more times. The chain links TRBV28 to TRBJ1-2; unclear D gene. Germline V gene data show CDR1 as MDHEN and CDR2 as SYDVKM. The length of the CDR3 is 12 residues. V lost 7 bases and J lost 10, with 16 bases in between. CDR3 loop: CASTPGLRDYTF. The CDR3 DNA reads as TGTGCCAGCACTCCGGGTCTCCGGGACTACACCTTC.

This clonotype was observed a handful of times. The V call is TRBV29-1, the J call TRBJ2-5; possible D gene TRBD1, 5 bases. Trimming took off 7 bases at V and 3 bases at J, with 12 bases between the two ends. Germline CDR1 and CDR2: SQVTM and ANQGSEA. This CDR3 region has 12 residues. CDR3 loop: CSATGKEETQYF. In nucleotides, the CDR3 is TGCAGCGCCACAGGAAAAGAAGAGACCCAGTACTTC.

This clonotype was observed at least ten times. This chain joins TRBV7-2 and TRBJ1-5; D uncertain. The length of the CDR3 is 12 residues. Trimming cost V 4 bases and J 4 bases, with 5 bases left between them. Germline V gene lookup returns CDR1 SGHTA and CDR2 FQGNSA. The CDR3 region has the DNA TGTGCCAGCAGCTACTGGAATCAGCCCCAGCATTTT. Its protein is CASSYWNQPQHF.